These 20 T cell receptor beta chains were sequenced from one sample in a study of blood T cell repertoires in COVID-19. Libraries were prepared by immunoSEQ multiplex PCR; TCRdb keeps only in-frame clonotypes and omits some of them. The table shows about 40,000 clones, with around 83% occurring only once. Sequenced input: peripheral blood. These receptor sequences come from a man aged 45 to 65 in a cohort sampled during active COVID-19.

This chain joins TRBV5-5 and TRBJ2-5, with TRBD1 identical over 7 bases. CDR1 is SGHKS and CDR2 is YYEKEE in the germline V gene (reference sequence). The V gene end was trimmed by 4 bases and the J gene end by 5 bases; junction bases not matched to a gene: 5. This CDR3 contains 13 residues. CDR3: CASSRRQGETQYF. The CDR3 bases are TGTGCCAGCAGCCGCCGACAGGGCGAGACCCAGTACTTC.

The chain has TRBV7-8 and TRBJ2-1; D is perhaps TRBD2 (6 bases). Germline V gene data show CDR1 as SGHVS and CDR2 as FQNEAQ. Trimming pared 1 base from V and 2 bases from J, leaving 9 bases between. This CDR3 has 15 amino acids. The CDR3 loop reads CASSLGAGPYNEQFF. CDR3 coding DNA: TGTGCCAGCAGCTTAGGGGCGGGACCCTACAATGAGCAGTTCTTC.

Details on this clone: An end of the junction does not agree with germline; a read error may underlie this. This chain connects TRBV7-7 to TRBJ2-1; TRBD2 matches at 10 bases. Germline V lookup: CDR1 SSHAT, CDR2 FNYEAQ (reference sequence). The CDR3 loop spans 16 amino acids. CDR3 protein: CASSPGLAGDYNEQFF. The CDR3 bases are TGTGCTAGCAGCCCAGGGCTAGCGGGGGACTACAATGAGCAGTTCTTC.

The genes are TRBV30 and TRBJ1-6, with D uncertain. The length of the CDR3 is 14 residues. CDR1 GTSNPN and CDR2 SVGIG come from the germline V gene (reference sequence). The V gene lost 8 bases and the J gene lost 7 bases, with 18 bases spanning the gap. The CDR3 reads CATNPGQANSPLHF. CDR3 in DNA: TGTGCCACGAACCCAGGTCAGGCAAATTCACCCCTCCACTTT.

This chain uses TRBV4-1 with TRBJ2-1; 7 nucleotides line up with TRBD2. This CDR3 has 16 amino acids. V lost 1 base to trimming and J lost 7 bases; unmatched junction nucleotides: 10. Germline V gives CDR1 MGHRA, CDR2 YSYEKL. CDR3 nucleotide sequence: TGCGCCAGCAGCCAAGTCGGCGGGCGGGAGTGGAATGAGCAGTTCTTC. Protein: CASSQVGGREWNEQFF.

This chain connects TRBV4-1 to TRBJ1-4; D gene unclear. Trimming took off 0 bases at V and 1 base at J, with 9 bases between the two ends. The CDR3 covers 16 residues. Germline CDR1 reads MGHRA; CDR2 reads YSYEKL. CDR3 residues: CASSQDWPGTNEKLFF. The CDR3 bases are TGCGCCAGCAGCCAAGATTGGCCGGGAACTAATGAAAAACTGTTTTTT.

J is TRBJ2-1 and V is TRBV9, with 10 bases that match TRBD2. The CDR3 runs to 15 residues. CDR1 is SGDLS and CDR2 is YYNGEE in the germline V gene. V lost 2 bases and J lost 6; bases outside the gene matches: 5. The DNA of the CDR3 is TGTGCCAGCAGCGTTAGCGGGGGGCCAGGCAATGAGCAGTTCTTC. Encoded protein: CASSVSGGPGNEQFF.

V usage is TRBV27 and J usage is TRBJ2-3; possibly TRBD1 for D (5 bases). Germline CDR1 and CDR2: MNHEY and SMNVEV (reference sequence). The CDR3 has 15 amino acids. V was clipped by 6 bases and J by 2 bases, with 15 bases between them. CDR3 sequence reads: CASRAGLGLTDTQYF. In DNA, the CDR3 is TGTGCCAGCAGGGCAGGATTGGGGCTCACAGATACGCAGTATTTT.

Details on this clone: A read error may account for a junction end that differs from germline. The V gene is TRBV5-1, the J gene TRBJ2-1; tentative D call: TRBD2 (6 bases). CDR1 SGHRS and CDR2 YFSETQ come from the germline V gene. The CDR3 length is 18 residues. The DNA of the CDR3 is TGCGCCAGCAGCTCCAACCGTTGGGTGGTGGGACTCTACATTGAGCAGTTCTTC. Translated: CASSSNRWVVGLYIEQFF.

The chain is built from TRBV4-1 and TRBJ1-1; D is unresolved. CDR1 MGHRA and CDR2 YSYEKL come from the germline V gene. This CDR3 is 15 amino acids long. V gave up 4 bases and J gave up 11 bases, with 23 bases separating them. Written as DNA, the CDR3 is TGCGCCAGCAGCCTCACCCCACGGACTGAGGCGGGGGCTTTCTTT. Its translation: CASSLTPRTEAGAFF.

J is TRBJ2-3 and V is TRBV4-3; TRBD2 aligns across 7 bases. The CDR3 loop spans 13 amino acids. The V and J ends lost 3 bases and 6 bases, in that order; junction bases with no gene match: 3. CDR1 LGHNA and CDR2 YSLEER come from the germline V gene. CDR3: CASSQGTKDTQYF. The CDR3 bases are TGCGCCAGCAGCCAGGGGACTAAGGATACGCAGTATTTT.

V and J are TRBV6-1 and TRBJ2-3; 8 bases align to TRBD2. The CDR3 is made up of 21 amino acids. The V and J ends lost 1 base and 5 bases, in that order; junction bases with no gene match: 23. Germline values: CDR1 MNHNS, CDR2 SASEGT. The DNA of the CDR3 is TGTGCCAGCAGTGAAGTGGGGTCCCCATTCGGACTAGCCAGGGGCGTAGATACGCAGTATTTT. Amino acid sequence: CASSEVGSPFGLARGVDTQYF.

The chain carries TRBV7-3 and TRBJ2-3; 7 nucleotides match TRBD2. Per the germline V gene, CDR1 is SGHTA and CDR2 is FQGTGA. V gave up 0 bases and J gave up 14 bases; unmatched junction bases: 5. The CDR3 has 12 residues. DNA for the CDR3: TGTGCCAGCAGCTTAACGGGGAGGGTTCGGTATTTT. This gives the protein CASSLTGRVRYF. The variable domain in full, with the rest retrieved from reference TRBV7-3 and TRBJ2-3, is GAGVSQTPSNKVTEKGKYVELRCDPISGHTALYWYRQSLGQGPEFLIYFQGTGAADDSGLPNDRFFAVRPEGSVSTLKIQRTERGDSAVYLCASSLTGRVRYFGPGTRLTVL.

This clone showed up just once. The V and J genes are TRBV4-1 and TRBJ2-1, with 8 bases that match TRBD2. The CDR3 has 14 amino acids. In germline, CDR1 is MGHRA, CDR2 YSYEKL. V dropped 4 bases and J dropped 7; count of bases not matched to a gene: 6. Written as DNA, the CDR3 is TGCGCCAGCAGCCCCTTCGGGGGGGGTAATGAGCAGTTCTTC. This translates into CASSPFGGGNEQFF.

V usage is TRBV25-1 and J usage is TRBJ1-6; 7 bases line up with TRBD1. The trim removed 7 bases at V and 9 bases at J, leaving 6 bases unmatched. Germline V gene data show CDR1 as MGHDK and CDR2 as SYGVNS. CDR3 size: 13 residues. CDR3 bases: TGTGCCAGCAACAGGGGAGGAAGTTCACCCCTCCACTTT. Residues: CASNRGGSSPLHF. Full variable domain (missing parts from reference TRBV25-1 and TRBJ1-6): EADIYQTPRYLVIGTGKKITLECSQTMGHDKMYWYQQDPGMELHLIHYSYGVNSTEKGDLSSESTVSRIRTEHFPLTLESARPSHTSQYLCASNRGGSSPLHFGNGTRLTVT.

As concerns this clone: A read error may produce the germline difference seen at one junction end. This chain joins TRBV7-7 and TRBJ2-5; perhaps TRBD2 as D (6 bases). Germline V CDR1 and CDR2: SSHAT, FNYEAQ (reference sequence). The CDR3 is made up of 14 amino acids. CDR3 in DNA: TGTGCTAGCAGCGTCCGGGAGCCCCCCGAGACCCAGTACTTC. Residues: CASSVREPPETQYF.

This chain uses TRBV28 with TRBJ1-5; 7 bases fit TRBD1. The germline CDR1 and CDR2 sequences are MDHEN and SYDVKM. The CDR3 contains 15 residues. V trimming: 4 bases; J trimming: 3 bases; junction bases outside the gene matches: 6. The CDR3 DNA reads TGTGCCAGCAGTTCGACAGGGTCCCTCAATCAGCCCCAGCATTTT. Protein: CASSSTGSLNQPQHF. The whole variable domain, filled in from reference TRBV28 and TRBJ1-5, reads DVKVTQSSRYLVKRTGEKVFLECVQDMDHENMFWYRQDPGLGLRLIYFSYDVKMKEKGDIPEGYSVSREKKERFSLILESASTNQTSMYLCASSSTGSLNQPQHFGDGTRLSIL.

V usage is TRBV30 and J usage is TRBJ2-5; TRBD2 agrees at 8 bases. CDR3 length: 15 amino acids. Germline CDR1 reads GTSNPN; CDR2 reads SVGIG (reference sequence). After removal of 0 bases from V and 4 bases from J, the junction contained 7 bases not matched to a gene. CDR3 bases: TGTGCCTGGAGTGTAGGTAGCGGGATTTTAGAGACCCAGTACTTC. Residues: CAWSVGSGILETQYF.

This chain connects TRBV19 to TRBJ2-3, with 7 bases identical to TRBD1. This CDR3 is built from 17 residues. The junction had 20 bases not matched to a gene; V was cut back by 10 bases and J by 4 bases. From germline, CDR1 is LNHDA and CDR2 SQIVND (reference sequence). CDR3 nucleotides: TGTGCCACCTCCATCCTTCAGCTGACAGGGACCTCAGATACGCAGTATTTT. Encoded protein: CATSILQLTGTSDTQYF.

This chain links TRBV5-8 with TRBJ2-5; 11 bases match TRBD2. The CDR3 covers 15 residues. V lost 2 bases to trimming and J lost 5 bases; unmatched junction nucleotides: 5. Germline CDR1 SGHTS, CDR2 YDEGEE. CDR3 sequence reads: CASSFGLAGTETQYF. CDR3 coding DNA: TGTGCCAGCAGCTTTGGACTAGCGGGTACGGAGACCCAGTACTTC.